The TCR beta chain under discussion was sequenced for a study of TIL therapy for anti-PD-1-resistant metastatic lung cancer. Whole-study findings and limits: The cohort had more treatment-naive, never-smoker and oncogene-addicted patients than typical.

Time point defined: pre-treatment sample, taken before nivolumab and TIL therapy. The germline V gene encodes CDR1 MNHEY and CDR2 SVGEGT. V lost 2 bases and J lost 5; bases outside the gene matches: 0. This CDR3 has 15 amino acids. The immunoSEQ assay was v3. Libraries were sequenced to 2 million to 2.5 million read pairs (survey) or roughly 4.5-6 million (deep). Assay: immunoSEQ multiplex PCR; the TCRdb copy retains only in-frame clones and omits some. Of about 46,000 clones in the sample, 65% to 90% were seen once. A remark on this clone: No antigen is known for it.

The chain employs TRBV6-2 or TRBV6-3 and TRBJ2-1, with 13 bases identical to TRBD2. The origin of this receptor is a person between 30 and 79 years old with non-small cell lung cancer. The sample was blood, taken at baseline. CDR3 in amino acids: CASSYGTSGNNEQFF. CDR3 sequence (DNA): TGTGCCAGCAGTTACGGGACTAGCGGGAACAATGAGCAGTTCTTC.